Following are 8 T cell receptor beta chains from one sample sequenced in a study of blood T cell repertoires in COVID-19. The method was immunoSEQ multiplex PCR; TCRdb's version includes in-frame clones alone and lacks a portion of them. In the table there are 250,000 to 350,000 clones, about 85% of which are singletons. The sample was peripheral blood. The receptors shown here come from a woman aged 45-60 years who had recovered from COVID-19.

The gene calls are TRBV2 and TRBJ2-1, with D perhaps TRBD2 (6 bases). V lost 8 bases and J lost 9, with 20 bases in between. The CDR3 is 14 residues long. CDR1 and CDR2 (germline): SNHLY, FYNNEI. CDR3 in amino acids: CASSSLAREPEQFF. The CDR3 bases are TGTGCCAGCTCGTCACTAGCTCGGGAACCTGAGCAGTTCTTC.

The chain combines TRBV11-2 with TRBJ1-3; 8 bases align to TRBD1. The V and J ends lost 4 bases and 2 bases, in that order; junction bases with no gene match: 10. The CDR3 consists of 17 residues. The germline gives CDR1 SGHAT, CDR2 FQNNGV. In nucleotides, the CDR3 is TGTGCCAGCAGCTCGTCACACTGGGACAGGACTGGAAACACCATATATTTT. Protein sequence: CASSSSHWDRTGNTIYF.

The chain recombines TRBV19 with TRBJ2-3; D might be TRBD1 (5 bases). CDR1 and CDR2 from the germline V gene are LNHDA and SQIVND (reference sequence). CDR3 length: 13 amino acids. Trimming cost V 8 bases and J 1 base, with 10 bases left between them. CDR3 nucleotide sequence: TGTGCCAGTGGGAAGGGGCGCACAGATACGCAGTATTTT. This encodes CASGKGRTDTQYF.

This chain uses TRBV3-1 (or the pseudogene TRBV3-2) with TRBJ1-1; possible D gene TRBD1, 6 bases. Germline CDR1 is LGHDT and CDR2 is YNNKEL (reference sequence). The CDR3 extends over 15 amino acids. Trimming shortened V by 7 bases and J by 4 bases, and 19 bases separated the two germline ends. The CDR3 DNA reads TGTGCCAGCACCCCTTCTGGGGGGGCTTTCACTGAAGCTTTCTTT. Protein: CASTPSGGAFTEAFF.

DNA for the CDR3: TGTGCCACCCGGGGACGGCTAGCGAACAATGAGCAGTTCTTC. This encodes CATRGRLANNEQFF. The V call is TRBV19, the J call TRBJ2-1, with a weak D call TRBD2 (6 bases). From germline, CDR1 is LNHDA and CDR2 SQIVND (reference sequence). The V end lost 10 bases, the J end lost 5 bases, and 18 bases lay between the germline ends. The CDR3 spans 14 residues.

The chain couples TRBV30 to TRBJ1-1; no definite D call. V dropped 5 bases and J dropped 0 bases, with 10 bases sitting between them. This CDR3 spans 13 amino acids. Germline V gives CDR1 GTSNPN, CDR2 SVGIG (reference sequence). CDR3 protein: CAWAHSLNTEAFF. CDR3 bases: TGTGCCTGGGCTCATAGTTTGAACACTGAAGCTTTCTTT.

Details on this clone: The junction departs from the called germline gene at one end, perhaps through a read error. The chain's CDR3 is CASSLGPSSYNEQFF. As DNA, the CDR3 is TGTGCCAGCAGTTTGGGGCCTAGCTCCTACAATGAGCAGTTCTTC. This chain uses TRBV5-6 with TRBJ2-1, with TRBD1 as a possible D gene (5 bases). Germline CDR1 and CDR2: SGHDT and YYEEEE. The CDR3 extends over 15 amino acids.

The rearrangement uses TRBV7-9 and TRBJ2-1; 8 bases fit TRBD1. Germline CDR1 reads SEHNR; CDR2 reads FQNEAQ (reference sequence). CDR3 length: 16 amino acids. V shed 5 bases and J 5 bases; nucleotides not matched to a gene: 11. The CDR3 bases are TGTGCCAGCAGCGCGCGACAGGGGCTTAACCACAATGAGCAGTTCTTC. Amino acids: CASSARQGLNHNEQFF.